Detailed here is one T cell receptor beta chain. V lost 4 bases to trimming and J lost 6 bases, with 13 bases between them. The CDR3 runs 12 residues. Germline values: CDR1 SQVTM, CDR2 ANQGSEA. These data originate in a study of shared clonotypes between healthy human individuals. The repertoire was sequenced with immunoSEQ multiplex PCR; TCRdb's copy has only in-frame clones and lacks some. Among 550,000 to 700,000 clones, less than 80% were seen once, and the ten largest hold around 1.7%. The J gene is TRBJ2-7, the V gene TRBV29-1, with D tentatively TRBD2 (6 bases). Sequencing was done on a sample of memory CD4+ T cells sorted from blood. Indicated subset: CD45RA-negative fraction. This receptor was obtained from a woman under 40 in good health. CDR3 nucleotides: TGCAGCGTTGGCGGGACGGCGGGCGAGCAGTACTTC. Translating gives CSVGGTAGEQYF.